This is a list of T cell receptor beta chains from one sample in a study of blood T cell repertoires in COVID-19. Assay: immunoSEQ multiplex PCR; the TCRdb copy retains only in-frame clones and omits some. The sample has about 230,000 clones, around 83% seen once. The sample comprised peripheral blood. Source of these receptors: a woman aged 50 to 65 with acute or convalescent COVID-19. CDR3s include the opening cysteine and the closing phenylalanine or tryptophan. Fields, in order: V gene, clone size, CDR3 protein. Only some rows state a clone size, as once, few, many or a class for expanded clones.

V gene: TRBV3-1/TRBV3-2; clone size: NA; CDR3 protein: CASSPLADQQVFNEQYF
V gene: TRBV7-9; clone size: NA; CDR3 protein: CASSLSGAGETQYF
V gene: TRBV7-2; clone size: NA; CDR3 protein: CASKGTGGYEQFF
V gene: TRBV5-1; clone size: NA; CDR3 protein: CASSLEQGREKLFF
V gene: TRBV9; clone size: NA; CDR3 protein: CASSTRGLQNTEAFF
V gene: TRBV11-2; clone size: NA; CDR3 protein: CASSLGQERPQHF
V gene: TRBV19; clone size: NA; CDR3 protein: CASSKSRDSGSYGYTF
V gene: TRBV5-8; clone size: NA; CDR3 protein: CASSRDTSGANVLTF
V gene: TRBV3-1/TRBV3-2; clone size: NA; CDR3 protein: CASGTSGISSYEQYF
V gene: TRBV9; clone size: few; CDR3 protein: CASGADLLPYEQYF
V gene: TRBV28; clone size: NA; CDR3 protein: CASRGTAGLEQYF
V gene: TRBV18; clone size: once; CDR3 protein: CASSPRTSGGFDMDTGELFF
V gene: TRBV6-2/TRBV6-3; clone size: few; CDR3 protein: CASSTRPGGQETQYF
V gene: TRBV4-2; clone size: once; CDR3 protein: CASSQGELAGQETQYF
V gene: TRBV19; clone size: NA; CDR3 protein: CASSTEQGRGNSPLHF
V gene: TRBV3-1/TRBV3-2; clone size: NA; CDR3 protein: CASSTGQGYGYTF
V gene: TRBV12-3/TRBV12-4; clone size: NA; CDR3 protein: CASSAQGYTIYF
V gene: TRBV28; clone size: NA; CDR3 protein: CASGGQGHTEAFF
V gene: TRBV27; clone size: once; CDR3 protein: CASSPRRGETQYF
V gene: TRBV27; clone size: once; CDR3 protein: CASSLRGGPQHF
V gene: TRBV5-1; clone size: once; CDR3 protein: CASSLSPGTVNQPQHF
V gene: TRBV10-3; clone size: NA; CDR3 protein: CAISELGQLNTEAFF
V gene: TRBV6-5; clone size: NA; CDR3 protein: CASKMTPPNTGELFF
V gene: TRBV28; clone size: NA; CDR3 protein: CASSPVGAAGELFF
V gene: TRBV5-4; clone size: NA; CDR3 protein: CASSPGGSTEAFF
V gene: TRBV12-3/TRBV12-4; clone size: few; CDR3 protein: CASSPGQNYGYTF
V gene: TRBV11-2; clone size: NA; CDR3 protein: CASSLPSGRNTGELFF
V gene: TRBV19; clone size: NA; CDR3 protein: CASSQGPDTQYF
V gene: TRBV30; clone size: NA; CDR3 protein: CAWSLPQLGEQYF
V gene: TRBV4-2; clone size: NA; CDR3 protein: CASSQETANTEAFF
V gene: TRBV9; clone size: NA; CDR3 protein: CASSVVGGGASGELFF
V gene: TRBV18; clone size: NA; CDR3 protein: CASSPRTSGRGSYNEQFF
V gene: TRBV13; clone size: NA; CDR3 protein: CASSPNPGGRKNEQFF
V gene: TRBV28; clone size: once; CDR3 protein: CASIEQGGTEAFF
V gene: TRBV12-5; clone size: NA; CDR3 protein: CASGYRGGNEQFF
V gene: TRBV30; clone size: NA; CDR3 protein: CAWRNRINTEVFF
V gene: TRBV10-3; clone size: NA; CDR3 protein: CAISEPDRGRTQYF
V gene: TRBV28; clone size: NA; CDR3 protein: CASSLRRGGNQPQHF
V gene: TRBV18; clone size: NA; CDR3 protein: CASSPIGLAGEQFF
V gene: TRBV24-1; clone size: NA; CDR3 protein: CATSDAQGLPRDNEQFF
V gene: TRBV19; clone size: many; CDR3 protein: CASSTGPGGTQYF
V gene: TRBV3-1/TRBV3-2; clone size: NA; CDR3 protein: CASSQGTHNEQFF
V gene: TRBV6-4; clone size: NA; CDR3 protein: CASSDVQVPGYTF
V gene: TRBV2; clone size: NA; CDR3 protein: CASTLRQGTLYGYTF
V gene: TRBV11-2; clone size: NA; CDR3 protein: CASSLGLAGETQYF
V gene: TRBV24-1; clone size: NA; CDR3 protein: CATSPGDYEQYF